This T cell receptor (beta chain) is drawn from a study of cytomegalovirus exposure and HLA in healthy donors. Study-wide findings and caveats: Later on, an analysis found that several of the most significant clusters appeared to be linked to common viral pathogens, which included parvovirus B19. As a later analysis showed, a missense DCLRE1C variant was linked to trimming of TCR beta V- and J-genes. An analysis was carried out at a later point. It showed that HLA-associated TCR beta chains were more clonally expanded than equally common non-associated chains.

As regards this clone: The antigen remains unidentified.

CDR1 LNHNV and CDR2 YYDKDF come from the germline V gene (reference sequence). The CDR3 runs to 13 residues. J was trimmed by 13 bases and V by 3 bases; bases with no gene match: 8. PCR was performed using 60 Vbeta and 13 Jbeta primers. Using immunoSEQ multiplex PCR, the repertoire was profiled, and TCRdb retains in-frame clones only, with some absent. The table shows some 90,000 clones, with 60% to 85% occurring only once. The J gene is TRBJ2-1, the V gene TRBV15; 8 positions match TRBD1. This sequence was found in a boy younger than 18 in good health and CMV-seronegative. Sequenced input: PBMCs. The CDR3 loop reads CATSRPGQDLQFF. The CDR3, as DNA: TGTGCCACCAGCAGGCCGGGACAGGATTTACAGTTCTTC.